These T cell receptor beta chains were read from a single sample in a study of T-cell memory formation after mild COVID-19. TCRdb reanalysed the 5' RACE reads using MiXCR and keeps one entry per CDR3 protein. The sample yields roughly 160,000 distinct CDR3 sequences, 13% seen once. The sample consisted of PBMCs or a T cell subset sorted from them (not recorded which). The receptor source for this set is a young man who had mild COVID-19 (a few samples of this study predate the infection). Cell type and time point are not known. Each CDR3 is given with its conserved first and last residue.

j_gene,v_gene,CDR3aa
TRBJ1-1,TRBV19,CASIPDRLNTEAFF
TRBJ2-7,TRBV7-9,CASSLDRVNEQYF
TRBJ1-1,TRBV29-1,CSGSKGPTEAFF
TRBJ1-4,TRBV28,CASSTRLGQNEKLFF
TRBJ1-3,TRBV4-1,CASSLDRGRLGNTIYF
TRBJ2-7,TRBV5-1,CASSRTGSEYEQYF
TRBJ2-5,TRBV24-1,CATSDSGTASGETQYF
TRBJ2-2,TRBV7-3,CASSLAGVNTGELFF
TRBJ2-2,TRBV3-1,CASSLGQGPTGELFF
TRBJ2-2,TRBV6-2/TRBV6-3,CASIPRLAGGRTGELFF
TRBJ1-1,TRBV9,CASSVVPRAEAFF
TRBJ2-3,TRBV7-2,CASSLEGLNRDTQYF
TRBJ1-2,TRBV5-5,CASSLAPAGLRYGYTF
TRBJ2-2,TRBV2,CATQRDRVTGELFF
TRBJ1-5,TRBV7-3,CASSLGRNQPQHF
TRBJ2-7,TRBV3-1,CASSQETRRLSYEQYF
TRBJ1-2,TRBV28,CASTGAPGHQGSNYGYTF
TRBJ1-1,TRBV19,CASSRRPGEAFF
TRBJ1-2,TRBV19,CASSSVSGAPNYGYTF
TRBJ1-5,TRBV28,CASRSLITDGDGQPQHF
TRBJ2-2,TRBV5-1,CASTLGSLATTGELFF